This entry features one T cell receptor (beta chain) sequence. The sample belongs to a study of blood T cell repertoires in COVID-19. In the study's own analysis: Amplifying reference gene primers gave estimates of nucleated cell counts. Clones were read by immunoSEQ multiplex PCR, and TCRdb kept only the in-frame ones, dropping some. The DNA gave D and trimming, while V, J and clone size come from that table. Here the sample spans approximately 45,000 clones, around 86% being singletons. What was sequenced was peripheral blood. This clonotype was obtained from a human donor in a cohort sampled during active COVID-19.

CDR3 sequence reads: CASRPMRGLNTEAFF. DNA for the CDR3: TGTGCCAGCAGACCCATGCGGGGACTGAACACTGAAGCTTTCTTT. J is TRBJ1-1 and V is TRBV28; a weak D match, TRBD1 (5 bases). CDR3 length equals 15 residues. Germline V gene sequence: CDR1 MDHEN, CDR2 SYDVKM. The V end lost 6 bases, the J end lost 0 bases, and 14 bases lay between the germline ends.